The sequence of this TCR beta chain was determined in a study of blood T cell repertoires in COVID-19. Study at large: Samples representing acute and convalescent COVID-19 were sourced from the United States, Italy and Spain.

Source study methods: It was from reference gene primer amplification that nucleated cell counts were estimated. Clones were sequenced by immunoSEQ multiplex PCR, and TCRdb holds only the in-frame ones, with some missing. That table supplies the V and J calls and clone size; D and trimming were determined from the DNA. The sample lists some 180,000 clones; about 85% were seen once. Cohort 3 recovery required two negative PCRs, clearance, or symptom resolution. Sequences were obtained from PBMCs or T cells enriched from blood (not recorded which). This TCR was sampled from a man aged 40-55 years who had recovered from COVID-19.

For the CDR3, the DNA is TGTGCCAGCAGCTTGGGACAGGTTGAAGCTTTCTTT. Translated: CASSLGQVEAFF. This sequence joins TRBV13 and TRBJ1-1; 8 positions agree with TRBD1. With V trimmed by 3 bases and J by 7 bases, 1 base remained unmatched. This CDR3 comprises 12 residues. In germline, CDR1 is PRHDT, CDR2 FYEKMQ (reference sequence).